Listed below are T cell receptor beta chains from one sample, sequenced in a study of blood T cell repertoires in COVID-19. Assay: immunoSEQ multiplex PCR; the TCRdb copy retains only in-frame clones and omits some. The sample lists 250,000 to 300,000 clones; roughly 85% were seen once. Sequencing used peripheral blood. The receptor source for this set is a man in his 60s who had recovered from COVID-19. The CDR3 runs from the conserved cysteine through the conserved F or W. D genes are given only for firm matches. Size values are once, few and many counts, or a class for expanded clones, and some rows have none.

size: once; length: 11; V: TRBV20-1; D: -; J: TRBJ2-7; CDR3: CSARGVYEQYF; DNA: TGCAGTGCTAGGGGAGTCTACGAGCAGTACTTC
size: -; length: 13; V: TRBV2; D: -; J: TRBJ2-5; CDR3: CASRRDIQETQYF; DNA: TGTGCCAGCAGAAGGGACATTCAAGAGACCCAGTACTTC
size: -; length: 14; V: TRBV3-1/TRBV3-2; D: TRBD1; J: TRBJ1-4; CDR3: CASSLGQGTGKLFF; DNA: TGTGCCAGCAGTCTGGGACAGGGAACAGGAAAACTGTTTTTT
size: -; length: 13; V: TRBV27; D: TRBD1; J: TRBJ2-5; CDR3: CASSSDRAATQYF; DNA: TGTGCCAGCAGCTCCGACAGGGCCGCGACCCAGTACTTC
size: -; length: 16; V: TRBV15; D: TRBD2; J: TRBJ2-5; CDR3: CATSPIPGLAEETQYF; DNA: TGTGCCACCAGCCCCATACCGGGACTAGCGGAAGAGACCCAGTACTTC
size: -; length: 15; V: TRBV2; D: TRBD1; J: TRBJ1-5; CDR3: CASSEGGTGVQPQHF; DNA: TGTGCCAGCAGTGAAGGAGGTACAGGGGTCCAGCCCCAGCATTTT
size: -; length: 10; V: TRBV20-1; D: -; J: TRBJ1-1; CDR3: CSARSGVAFF; DNA: TGCAGTGCCAGGAGCGGGGTAGCTTTCTTT
size: -; length: 14; V: TRBV4-1; D: -; J: TRBJ2-7; CDR3: CASSQVAETYEQYF; DNA: TGCGCCAGCAGCCAGGTAGCGGAAACCTACGAGCAGTACTTC
size: -; length: 15; V: TRBV4-2; D: -; J: TRBJ2-3; CDR3: CASSQESSPPDTQYF; DNA: TGTGCCAGCAGCCAAGAATCTAGCCCCCCAGATACGCAGTATTTT
size: -; length: 14; V: TRBV6-1; D: -; J: TRBJ2-2; CDR3: CASSEVGGSGELFF; DNA: TGTGCCAGCAGTGAAGTCGGGGGATCGGGGGAGCTGTTTTTT
size: -; length: 14; V: TRBV24-1; D: -; J: TRBJ1-2; CDR3: CATAGGAENYGYTF; DNA: TGTGCCACCGCGGGGGGAGCAGAAAACTATGGCTACACCTTC
size: -; length: 13; V: TRBV19; D: -; J: TRBJ1-1; CDR3: CATAGQLGTEAFF; DNA: TGTGCCACCGCTGGACAGTTGGGCACTGAAGCTTTCTTT
size: few; length: 15; V: TRBV9; D: -; J: TRBJ1-2; CDR3: CASSVVEGASIGYTF; DNA: TGTGCCAGCAGCGTAGTTGAGGGCGCGAGCATTGGCTACACCTTC
size: -; length: 13; V: TRBV27; D: -; J: TRBJ1-5; CDR3: CASSLGSNQPQHF; DNA: TGTGCCAGCAGTTTGGGCAGCAATCAGCCCCAGCATTTT
size: -; length: 15; V: TRBV7-6; D: TRBD2; J: TRBJ2-1; CDR3: CASSFTSGPYNEQFF; DNA: TGTGCCAGCAGCTTCACTAGCGGGCCCTACAATGAGCAGTTCTTC
size: -; length: 14; V: TRBV19; D: -; J: TRBJ1-2; CDR3: CASSISASNYGYTF; DNA: TGTGCCAGTAGTATAAGCGCCTCTAACTATGGCTACACCTTC
size: -; length: 14; V: TRBV9; D: -; J: TRBJ1-2; CDR3: CASSVGEATYGYTF; DNA: TGTGCCAGCAGCGTAGGAGAGGCGACCTATGGCTACACCTTC
size: -; length: 13; V: TRBV7-9; D: -; J: TRBJ2-3; CDR3: CASSEGTSDTQYF; DNA: TGTGCCAGCAGCGAAGGGACTTCAGATACGCAGTATTTT
size: -; length: 13; V: TRBV10-3; D: TRBD2; J: TRBJ2-5; CDR3: CAIRSTSAETQYF; DNA: TGTGCCATCAGGTCGACTAGCGCCGAGACCCAGTACTTC
size: -; length: 13; V: TRBV20-1; D: TRBD1; J: TRBJ2-1; CDR3: CSASDRVGAEQFF; DNA: TGCAGTGCTAGTGACAGGGTAGGAGCTGAGCAGTTCTTC
size: -; length: 12; V: TRBV2; D: -; J: TRBJ2-5; CDR3: CASSEPKETQYF; DNA: TGTGCCAGCAGTGAACCAAAAGAGACCCAGTACTTC
size: -; length: 17; V: TRBV14; D: TRBD2; J: TRBJ2-2; CDR3: CASSQVRGLAGSGELFF; DNA: TGTGCCAGCAGCCAAGTTCGAGGACTAGCGGGTAGTGGGGAGCTGTTTTTT
size: -; length: 16; V: TRBV5-4; D: TRBD2; J: TRBJ2-3; CDR3: CASSPSGGRGTDTQYF; DNA: TGTGCCAGCAGCCCTAGCGGGGGGCGGGGCACAGATACGCAGTATTTT
size: -; length: 13; V: TRBV5-6; D: -; J: TRBJ2-7; CDR3: CASSYRQTYEQYF; DNA: TGTGCCAGCAGCTATAGACAGACCTACGAGCAGTACTTC
size: once; length: 15; V: TRBV19; D: TRBD1; J: TRBJ2-3; CDR3: CASRRTGAGTDTQYF; DNA: TGTGCCAGTAGGAGGACAGGGGCGGGCACAGATACGCAGTATTTT
size: -; length: 16; V: TRBV6-6; D: TRBD2; J: TRBJ2-7; CDR3: CASSRGGAKRSYEQYF; DNA: TGTGCCAGCAGCCGGGGGGGGGCGAAAAGATCCTACGAGCAGTACTTC
size: few; length: 13; V: TRBV6-6; D: -; J: TRBJ2-7; CDR3: CASSYLVSYEQYF; DNA: TGTGCCAGCAGTTATCTCGTCTCCTACGAGCAGTACTTC
size: few; length: 16; V: TRBV19; D: TRBD1; J: TRBJ1-1; CDR3: CASSISWTGRRTEAFF; DNA: TGTGCCAGTAGTATCTCCTGGACAGGGAGGAGAACTGAAGCTTTCTTT
size: once; length: 13; V: TRBV12-3/TRBV12-4; D: -; J: TRBJ1-2; CDR3: CASSFGEGRGYTF; DNA: TGTGCCAGCAGTTTCGGGGAGGGACGGGGCTACACCTTC
size: -; length: 15; V: TRBV4-2; D: -; J: TRBJ2-2; CDR3: CASSPSQGGTGELFF; DNA: TGTGCCAGCAGCCCTTCACAGGGAGGGACCGGGGAGCTGTTTTTT
size: -; length: 19; V: TRBV6-1; D: -; J: TRBJ1-5; CDR3: CASSESAASRWGQNQPQHF; DNA: TGTGCCAGCAGTGAATCGGCAGCGTCGAGGTGGGGACAAAATCAGCCCCAGCATTTT
size: -; length: 16; V: TRBV19; D: TRBD1; J: TRBJ1-2; CDR3: CASTLQGGTANYGYTF; DNA: TGTGCCAGTACCCTCCAAGGCGGGACAGCTAACTATGGCTACACCTTC
size: -; length: 16; V: TRBV4-1; D: -; J: TRBJ2-3; CDR3: CASSRVSGASTDTQYF; DNA: TGCGCCAGCAGCCGCGTTAGCGGAGCTAGCACAGATACGCAGTATTTT
size: -; length: 13; V: TRBV5-6; D: TRBD1; J: TRBJ1-2; CDR3: CASSLDRGRGYTF; DNA: TGTGCCAGCAGCTTGGACAGGGGAAGAGGCTACACCTTC
size: -; length: 15; V: TRBV6-6; D: TRBD1; J: TRBJ1-2; CDR3: CASSNADRGRGGYTF; DNA: TGTGCCAGCAGCAATGCTGACAGGGGGCGGGGTGGCTACACCTTC
size: -; length: 16; V: TRBV9; D: -; J: TRBJ2-6; CDR3: CASSVRAGSGANVLTF; DNA: TGTGCCAGCAGCGTACGTGCGGGCTCTGGGGCCAACGTCCTGACTTTC
size: -; length: 15; V: TRBV27; D: -; J: TRBJ1-6; CDR3: CASRTTDRETSPLHF; DNA: TGTGCCAGCAGAACGACGGACCGGGAGACGAGTCCCCTCCACTTT
size: -; length: 13; V: TRBV12-3/TRBV12-4; D: TRBD2; J: TRBJ2-1; CDR3: CASRGTSGNEQFF; DNA: TGTGCCAGCAGAGGGACTAGCGGCAATGAGCAGTTCTTC
size: -; length: 15; V: TRBV6-4; D: -; J: TRBJ2-1; CDR3: CASSPGHQLGNEQFF; DNA: TGTGCCAGCAGTCCCGGACACCAGTTGGGCAATGAGCAGTTCTTC
size: once; length: 14; V: TRBV19; D: -; J: TRBJ1-2; CDR3: CASSMQGRTYGYTF; DNA: TGTGCCAGTAGTATGCAGGGGCGTACCTATGGCTACACCTTC
size: few; length: 12; V: TRBV10-1; D: -; J: TRBJ2-7; CDR3: CASSPNSYEQYF; DNA: TGCGCCAGCAGTCCTAACTCCTACGAGCAGTACTTC
size: once; length: 16; V: TRBV5-1; D: TRBD2; J: TRBJ2-1; CDR3: CASSLAGGGNYNEQFF; DNA: TGCGCCAGCAGCTTAGCGGGAGGGGGAAACTACAATGAGCAGTTCTTC
size: -; length: 14; V: TRBV19; D: -; J: TRBJ2-5; CDR3: CASSTRGPQETQYF; DNA: TGTGCCAGTAGTACCAGGGGACCCCAAGAGACCCAGTACTTC
size: -; length: 16; V: TRBV6-6; D: -; J: TRBJ2-3; CDR3: CASSYLGTPSTDTQYF; DNA: TGTGCCAGCAGCTATCTCGGGACACCTAGCACAGATACGCAGTATTTT
size: -; length: 13; V: TRBV28; D: TRBD1; J: TRBJ2-2; CDR3: CASRKQGAGELFF; DNA: TGTGCCAGCAGAAAACAGGGGGCCGGGGAGCTGTTTTTT
size: few; length: 15; V: TRBV5-4; D: TRBD2; J: TRBJ2-7; CDR3: CASSSTSFSSYEQYF; DNA: TGTGCCAGCAGCTCGACTAGCTTCAGCTCCTACGAGCAGTACTTC